One and the same sample provided the 12 T cell receptor beta chains below, sequenced in a study of vaccination and CD4 T cells after COVID-19. No antigen is known for these receptors. Stated treatment: roughly ten-day PBMC culture with coronavirus spike peptide pools or control peptides (ViraFEST assay). Those CD4+ T cells from the unexposed donor predate the COVID-19 pandemic (2011-2018). With the Oncomine TCR Beta short-read assay, DNA from cultured CD4+ T cells was sequenced. TCRdb redid the calling of the PCR reads with MiXCR, one entry per CDR3 protein. The table includes under 10,000 distinct CDR3 sequences, approximately 40% detected once. The sequencing sample was made of CD4+ T cells from blood, cultured in vitro. All receptors derive from a human donor in good health.

The chain joins TRBV5-1 to TRBJ2-5; D might be TRBD2 (6 bases). Germline V CDR1 and CDR2: SGHRS, YFSETQ. V lost 0 bases, J lost 0 bases, and 12 bases lay in between. The CDR3 sequence is 16 residues long. In DNA, the CDR3 is TGCGCCAGCAGCTTGGGGGGCGGGACCCACCAAGAGACCCAGTACTTC. This sequence encodes CASSLGGGTHQETQYF.

The CDR3, as DNA: TGTGCCAGCTCACCGGGGCTAGGGGATAGCAATCAGCCCCAGCATTTT. Translated: CASSPGLGDSNQPQHF. This chain links TRBV18 with TRBJ1-5; the D gene is possibly TRBD1 (5 bases). Germline V gives CDR1 KGHSH, CDR2 LQKENI. Deletions cut 3 bases from V and 0 bases from J, with 12 bases between. The CDR3 is 16 amino acids. Full variable domain (rest looked up from reference TRBV18 and TRBJ1-5): NAGVMQNPRHLVRRRGQEARLRCSPMKGHSHVYWYRQLPEEGLKFMVYLQKENIIDESGMPKERFSAEFPKEGPSILRIQQVVRGDSAAYFCASSPGLGDSNQPQHFGDGTRLSIL.

The genes are TRBV9 and TRBJ1-2; TRBD1 matches at 8 bases. This CDR3 comprises 15 residues. Germline-derived CDR1 and CDR2 are SGDLS and YYNGEE. Losses at the gene ends were 0 bases for V and 2 bases for J; bases not matched to a gene: 3. CDR3 DNA: TGTGCCAGCAGCGTAGGGCCAGGGGGCAACTATGGCTACACCTTC. Translating it yields CASSVGPGGNYGYTF. Filled out from reference TRBV9 and TRBJ1-2, the complete variable domain reads DSGVTQTPKHLITATGQRVTLRCSPRSGDLSVYWYQQSLDQGLQFLIQYYNGEERAKGNILERFSAQQFPDLHSELNLSSLELGDSALYFCASSVGPGGNYGYTFGSGTRLTVV.

The chain couples TRBV6-5 to TRBJ1-2; unclear D gene. The CDR3 runs to 15 residues. The V gene's germline CDR1 is MNHEY and CDR2 SVGAGI. The ends were cut back, 0 bases at V and 2 bases at J, with 10 bases in the middle. CDR3 in DNA: TGTGCCAGCAGTTACTCGAGAGCTCCCAACTATGGCTACACCTTC. This sequence encodes CASSYSRAPNYGYTF.

This clonotype appeared a single time. The chain combines TRBV18 with TRBJ1-1; D uncertain. The CDR3 has 13 amino acids. CDR1 is KGHSH and CDR2 is LQKENI in the germline V gene. V lost 1 base and J 1 base, leaving 4 bases between the germline ends. This CDR3 is CASSPQRNTEAFF. In nucleotides, the CDR3 is TGTGCCAGCTCACCACAAAGGAACACTGAAGCTTTCTTT. Looking up the rest from reference TRBV18 and TRBJ1-1 gives the full variable domain: NAGVMQNPRHLVRRRGQEARLRCSPMKGHSHVYWYRQLPEEGLKFMVYLQKENIIDESGMPKERFSAEFPKEGPSILRIQQVVRGDSAAYFCASSPQRNTEAFFGQGTRLTVV.

A few counts support this clonotype. This chain links TRBV6-1 with TRBJ1-5, with a weak D call TRBD1 (5 bases). The V gene's germline CDR1 is MNHNS and CDR2 SASEGT. The CDR3 consists of 17 residues. V was clipped by 5 bases and J by 1 base, with 18 bases between them. CDR3 bases: TGTGCCAGCAGTCCCCTTGGGACGGCTTTAAGCAATCAGCCCCAGCATTTT. Translation gives CASSPLGTALSNQPQHF.

In its sample, this clonotype was seen a few times. The J gene is TRBJ2-7, the V gene TRBV6-5; 7 nucleotides agree with TRBD1. Per germline, CDR1 MNHEY and CDR2 SVGAGI. The length of the CDR3 is 15 residues. V was clipped by 4 bases and J by 0 bases; unmatched bases: 6. The CDR3 sequence: CASSWGQLYSYEQYF. CDR3 DNA: TGTGCCAGCAGTTGGGGACAGCTTTACTCCTACGAGCAGTACTTC.

The J gene is TRBJ1-2, the V gene TRBV5-4; 7 nucleotides agree with TRBD1. The V gene's germline CDR1 is SGHNT and CDR2 YYREEE (reference sequence). V dropped 3 bases and J dropped 0; count of bases not matched to a gene: 8. The CDR3 covers 16 residues. CDR3 sequence (DNA): TGTGCCAGCAGCTCCAAGGGACAGAGATCTAACTATGGCTACACCTTC. Its protein is CASSSKGQRSNYGYTF.

V is TRBV6-1 and J is TRBJ2-5; tentatively, D is TRBD2 (6 bases). V lost 6 bases and J 4 bases, leaving 18 bases between the germline ends. The CDR3 is 15 residues long. Germline V gene sequence: CDR1 MNHNS, CDR2 SASEGT. CDR3 residues: CASRGGRDSPETQYF. In nucleotides, the CDR3 is TGTGCCAGCAGGGGGGGACGGGACTCCCCAGAGACCCAGTACTTC.

The genes are TRBV2 and TRBJ1-5; 8 nucleotides align to TRBD1. Germline V gene sequence: CDR1 SNHLY, CDR2 FYNNEI. J lost 5 bases, V lost 7 bases, and 4 bases had no gene match. The CDR3 loop spans 13 amino acids. This chain's CDR3 is CASTGQGYQPQHF. Written as DNA, the CDR3 is TGTGCCAGCACCGGACAGGGCTATCAGCCCCAGCATTTT.

The chain is built from TRBV12-3 or TRBV12-4 and TRBJ1-6, with D unresolved. V was cut by 3 bases and J by 0 bases, with 12 bases left in between. The CDR3 contains 17 residues. CDR3 bases: TGTGCCAGCAGTTTTAGTGCCGGGAGCTCCTATAATTCACCCCTCCACTTT. It codes for CASSFSAGSSYNSPLHF.

J is TRBJ2-4 and V is TRBV4-1; D not certain. Germline V gene lookup returns CDR1 MGHRA and CDR2 YSYEKL. This CDR3 comprises 13 residues. The V and J ends lost 3 bases and 3 bases respectively, with 6 bases between them. In DNA form, the CDR3 reads TGCGCCAGCAGCCAGGGCCTCAAAAACATTCAGTACTTC. Its protein product is CASSQGLKNIQYF.